This T cell receptor beta chain is from a study of blood T cell repertoires in COVID-19. Study details: Donors in the United States, Italy and Spain gave samples during acute or convalescent COVID-19.

V was shortened by 0 bases and J by 9 bases, with 10 bases between the two germline ends. The CDR3 is 13 amino acids. Germline values: CDR1 LGHDT, CDR2 YNNKEL (reference sequence). In the original workflow: Amplification of reference gene primers was used by the study to estimate nucleated cell counts. Here immunoSEQ multiplex PCR was the method, and the copy in TCRdb shows in-frame clones only, minus some. That table furnishes V, J and clone size, whereas the DNA furnished D and trimming. Among over 90,000 clones, more than 75% were seen once, and the ten largest hold around 2.9%. The rearrangement uses TRBV3-1 (or the pseudogene TRBV3-2) and TRBJ2-3; D is unresolved. The TCR sequence derives from a man aged 45-65 years with active or convalescent COVID-19. The sample taken for sequencing was peripheral blood. The CDR3 region has the DNA TGTGCCAGCAGCCAAGAAAGTCTGGAGACGCAGTATTTT. As protein: CASSQESLETQYF.